This is a list of T cell receptor beta chains from one sample in a study of cytomegalovirus exposure and HLA in healthy donors. The table came from immunoSEQ multiplex PCR; TCRdb's copy has only in-frame clones and leaves some out. The data show 80,000 or so clones, about 71% seen once. Input material: PBMCs. These receptors were obtained from a woman aged 40-49 years in good health and CMV-seronegative. Both conserved end residues are part of each CDR3. A D gene is named only where the DNA matches it firmly. Not every row has a clone size; where given, it reads once, few, many or a size class.

TGCGCCAGCACCCCGGGAGGTGGCGGGACGAACACCGGGGAGCTGTTTTTT | CASTPGGGGTNTGELFF | once | TRBJ2-2 | TRBD2 | TRBV5-1
TGTGCCAGCAGCTTAACTAGGTTGTTGTTTCCAGATACGCAGTATTTT | CASSLTRLLFPDTQYF | . | TRBJ2-3 | . | TRBV13
TGTGCCAGCAGCCCCGCGGGAGGGCCCTTATACGAGCAGTACTTC | CASSPAGGPLYEQYF | . | TRBJ2-7 | TRBD2 | TRBV7-3
TGTGCCTGGAACGGTAACGGGGTAAAGACCCAGTACTTC | CAWNGNGVKTQYF | . | TRBJ2-5 | . | TRBV30
TGCGCCAGCTCCCGGGACAGGGGGGTTTGGGAGACCCAGTACTTC | CASSRDRGVWETQYF | . | TRBJ2-5 | TRBD1 | TRBV10-1
TGTGCCAGCAGCTTAAGGGCAGGGGCCGGTGGCTACACCTTC | CASSLRAGAGGYTF | . | TRBJ1-2 | . | TRBV7-9
TGTGCCAGCTCACCCCAGCGGGATATGTACGAGCAGTACTTC | CASSPQRDMYEQYF | few | TRBJ2-7 | TRBD2 | TRBV18
TGTGCCAGCGGCCGGGACAGGGGTTTAAGTGAGCAGTTCTTC | CASGRDRGLSEQFF | . | TRBJ2-1 | TRBD1 | TRBV6-5
TGTGCCAGCAGGTTGACATTCCTCTCCTACAATGAGCAGTTCTTC | CASRLTFLSYNEQFF | . | TRBJ2-1 | . | TRBV2
TGTGCCAGCAGCTTAGGAACAGGGGGGACCAACACTGAAGCTTTCTTT | CASSLGTGGTNTEAFF | few | TRBJ1-1 | TRBD1 | TRBV11-2
TGTGCCAGCAGTTCCCCTACAGGGACAGGGGTTGCTCAGCCCCAGCATTTT | CASSSPTGTGVAQPQHF | once | TRBJ1-5 | TRBD1 | TRBV2
TGTTCCAGCAGCTCCAACAGCTACGAGCAGTACTTC | CSSSSNSYEQYF | . | TRBJ2-7 | . | TRBV7-9
TGTGCCTGGAGTGTACAGGTTATCTCACCCCTCCACTTT | CAWSVQVISPLHF | . | TRBJ1-6 | . | TRBV30
TGTGCCAGCAGCTTCGGACAGGGGAACTATGGCTACACCTTC | CASSFGQGNYGYTF | . | TRBJ1-2 | TRBD1 | TRBV11-2
TGTGCCAGCTCAAGGGACTTTACGAACACTGAAGGTTTCTTT | CASSRDFTNTEGFF | . | TRBJ1-1 | . | TRBV6-1
TGTGCCAGCAGCTTAGGAGGCCCGACGGGTCATCGGCGGGACGGGGAGCTGTTTTTT | CASSLGGPTGHRRDGELFF | . | TRBJ2-2 | . | TRBV7-8
TGTGCCAGCAGCGGTCCGGGACTAGCGGGACGTGAGCAGTTCTTC | CASSGPGLAGREQFF | . | TRBJ2-1 | TRBD2 | TRBV7-6
TGTGCCACCAGCAGAGGGTCGGGACAGGGGAACTATGGCTACACCTTC | CATSRGSGQGNYGYTF | few | TRBJ1-2 | TRBD1 | TRBV15
TGCGCCAGCAGCAATTCGCGCGGACAGGGATTGAACACTGAAGCTTTCTTT | CASSNSRGQGLNTEAFF | once | TRBJ1-1 | TRBD1 | TRBV5-1
TGTGCCTGGAGTGACAGGGGGGGGACTGAAGCTTTCTTT | CAWSDRGGTEAFF | . | TRBJ1-1 | TRBD1 | TRBV30
TGCGCCAGCAGTGAATCGGGGGCCAACGTCCTGACTTTC | CASSESGANVLTF | . | TRBJ2-6 | . | TRBV10-1
TGTGCCAGCAGCCTCCGCGGGCTGGGGGCCAACGTCCTGACTTTC | CASSLRGLGANVLTF | . | TRBJ2-6 | . | TRBV7-6
TGCGCCAGCAGGGACAGTAACACTGAAGCTTTCTTT | CASRDSNTEAFF | few | TRBJ1-1 | . | TRBV4-1
TGCGCCAGCAGGGCAGGGTTCGAAAATTCACCCCTCCACTTT | CASRAGFENSPLHF | . | TRBJ1-6 | . | TRBV10-1
TGCGCCAGCAGCGTGGGACATACCTACGAGCAGTACTTC | CASSVGHTYEQYF | . | TRBJ2-7 | . | TRBV5-1
TGTGCCAGCAGCCACTCAGGGAGCAATCAGCCCCAGCATTTT | CASSHSGSNQPQHF | . | TRBJ1-5 | . | TRBV7-2
TGTGCCAGCAGCGGAGCTTACGGGGGGTTTCGGGCAGGTTGGTTCTTC | CASSGAYGGFRAGWFF | . | TRBJ2-1 | TRBD2 | TRBV7-9
TGTGCCAGCAGTCGAGGACAGGAGAGCTCTGGAAACACCATATATTTT | CASSRGQESSGNTIYF | . | TRBJ1-3 | TRBD1 | TRBV5-4
TGTGCCAGCAGCTTAAGTGGACGGGAGAGAGCTTGCTACGAGCAGTACTTC | CASSLSGRERACYEQYF | few | TRBJ2-7 | . | TRBV11-2
TGTGCCAGCAGTGGGGACAGGGGGGCAGGTGGCTACACCTTC | CASSGDRGAGGYTF | . | TRBJ1-2 | TRBD1 | TRBV2
TGCAGCGTTGTAAGGGGCAATGAGCAGTTCTTC | CSVVRGNEQFF | . | TRBJ2-1 | . | TRBV29-1
TGTGCCAGCAACTTCGGACAGGCAGCAACTAATGAAAAACTGTTTTTT | CASNFGQAATNEKLFF | . | TRBJ1-4 | TRBD1 | TRBV6-6
TGCGCCAGCAGGTGGCAGCCCTCACTAGCGGACTCCTACAATGAGCAGTTCTTC | CASRWQPSLADSYNEQFF | few | TRBJ2-1 | TRBD2 | TRBV4-1
TGTGCCAGCAGCTTAACCTCCGGGACTAGCGGAGGCACAGATACGCAGTATTTT | CASSLTSGTSGGTDTQYF | . | TRBJ2-3 | TRBD2 | TRBV7-9
TGTGCCAGCAGCTTAGCGGGAGGACCCTACGAGCAGTACTTC | CASSLAGGPYEQYF | . | TRBJ2-7 | . | TRBV7-9
TGTGCCAGCTCGGGACACCAGAACACTGAAGCTTTCTTT | CASSGHQNTEAFF | . | TRBJ1-1 | . | TRBV2
TGTGCCACCAGCAGAGATTATGTCGGGACAGGCCTTCTAGCCTTC | CATSRDYVGTGLLAF | . | TRBJ1-2 | TRBD1 | TRBV15
TGTGCCATCAGTCTGGCGGCCGGGACAGGGAACACTGAAGCTTTCTTT | CAISLAAGTGNTEAFF | . | TRBJ1-1 | TRBD1 | TRBV10-3
TGTGCCAGCCAAGACAGCGCCCCTACAGATACGCAGTATTTT | CASQDSAPTDTQYF | . | TRBJ2-3 | . | TRBV19
TGTGCCTGGAGTCGTAGCAATTACAATGAGCAGTTCTTC | CAWSRSNYNEQFF | . | TRBJ2-1 | . | TRBV30
TGCAGCGTTGTCTCAGATACGCAGTATTTT | CSVVSDTQYF | . | TRBJ2-3 | . | TRBV29-1
TGTGCCAGCAGCCCACAGGCTAAGACGCAGTATTTT | CASSPQAKTQYF | . | TRBJ2-3 | . | TRBV7-9
TGTGCCAGCAGCCAAGCACTAGCGGAAGGCACAGATACGCAGTATTTT | CASSQALAEGTDTQYF | . | TRBJ2-3 | TRBD2 | TRBV5-4
TGTGCCAGCCATAGGGACAGGGATGGCTACTACGAGCAGTACTTC | CASHRDRDGYYEQYF | . | TRBJ2-7 | . | TRBV21-1
TGTGCCAGCAGTTACTCTAGGGGGGAGGGCTACAATGAGCAGTTCTTC | CASSYSRGEGYNEQFF | . | TRBJ2-1 | . | TRBV6-5
TGTGCCAGCAGTCTCCAGGGGGCGAGGTCCTACGAGCAGTACTTC | CASSLQGARSYEQYF | . | TRBJ2-7 | TRBD1 | TRBV11-2
TGTGCCAGAAGCTTGGAGGAAGGGTATGGGGATAACGCGGGGTTAAACAATGAGCAGTTCTTC | CARSLEEGYGDNAGLNNEQFF | . | TRBJ2-1 | . | TRBV5-3
TGTGCCAGCAGCCCCCGCCATCCCAGTTCCTACAATGAGCAGTTCTTC | CASSPRHPSSYNEQFF | . | TRBJ2-1 | . | TRBV7-9